This TCR beta chain appears in the sequencing data of a study of CXCR3-negative and CXCR3-positive naive CD8 T cells (dated by TCRdb to about 2019). Looking at the study overall: In total, roughly 140 million TRB reads were obtained, which works out to roughly 1.5 +/- 0.3 million reads per library. Diversity and physicochemical repertoire analyses covered about a dozen donors pooled from two independent experiments. For the TRBV-TRBJ cluster analysis, the naive subsets came from 5 donors, while the memory cells came from 3 donors. The investigation overall reported the following: Because CXCR3 expression was partially decreased after cryopreservation, freshly isolated PBMCs were used for most assays. TRB CDR3s from CXCR3-positive naive cells showed higher hydrophobicity (lower Kidera factor 4), lower energy, and higher strength and volume indices than CXCR3-negative naive cells. Within the same donor, TRBV-TRBJ usage looked similar between naive CXCR3-negative and CXCR3-positive cells, but memory cells had distinct patterns. Because surface CD5, which is linked to self-reactivity in mice, was comparable between the naive subsets, TCR interaction strength was also inferred from the physicochemical properties of TRB CDR3s. Comparably high repertoire diversity was found in both naive subsets, whereas much lower repertoire diversity was found in memory CD8+ T cells.

Data came from a NextSeq 550. The Human TCR Profiling Kit (MiLaboratory) was used to make UMI-labeled 5' RACE TRB cDNA libraries. The full amount of extracted RNA was used for cDNA synthesis, and the full amount of resulting cDNA was used for PCR amplification. Libraries were prepared in parallel using an identical number of PCR cycles. Per the authors' processing: With a requirement of at least two reads per UMI, MIGEC and MiXCR extracted about 53,000 +/- 9,400 unique UMI-labeled TRB cDNA molecules per library. On average, each library contained roughly 40,000 +/- 10,000 functional in-frame TRB CDR3 nucleotide clonotypes without stop codons. Diversity metrics, including normalized Shannon-Wiener and Chao1, were computed in VDJtools after downsampling to 5000 UMI-labeled TRB molecules per sample. Clonotype-size-weighted physicochemical properties of the central five CDR3 residues (interaction energy, strength, volume and Kidera factor 4) were computed in VDJtools. The reads underwent TCRdb reprocessing, giving one record for each CDR3 protein sequence and no DNA. These V and J calls rely on TCRdb rather than the paper's analysis. This sample's clone table shows some 8,400 distinct CDR3 sequences. The ten top clones hold 1.5% to 2.5% of the sample.

Counted from cysteine to phenylalanine, this CDR3 has 12 amino acids. No DNA has been recorded. From a lookup of the germline V gene, CDR1 and CDR2 are MGHRA and YSYEKL. Remarks on this clonotype: This clone's antigen is unknown.

Each CD8+ T cell subset was flow-sorted in triplicate, with about 320,000 cells per subset placed directly into RLT lysis buffer. To keep memory contaminants out, a stringent definition of naive CD8+ T cells was applied: CD45RO-CCR7+CD27+CD95-. Peripheral blood mononuclear cells were isolated from buffy coats using standard density gradient centrifugation. A FACSAria III was used to flow-sort naive CXCR3-negative and CXCR3-positive CD8+ T cells. An RNeasy Mini Kit was used to extract total RNA from the sorted cells. The sample comprised naive CXCR3+ CD8+ T cells from blood. According to the study, the label for this sample's cell subset or site signals: CD45RO-CCR7+CD27+CD95- naive CD8+ T cells expressing CXCR3 (TNR3+). This clonotype was sampled from a human donor in good health. Some clones in this sample may be carry-over from other donors' samples. This chain joins TRBV4-1 to TRBJ2-7. The CDR3 loop reads CASSQDQTEQYF.